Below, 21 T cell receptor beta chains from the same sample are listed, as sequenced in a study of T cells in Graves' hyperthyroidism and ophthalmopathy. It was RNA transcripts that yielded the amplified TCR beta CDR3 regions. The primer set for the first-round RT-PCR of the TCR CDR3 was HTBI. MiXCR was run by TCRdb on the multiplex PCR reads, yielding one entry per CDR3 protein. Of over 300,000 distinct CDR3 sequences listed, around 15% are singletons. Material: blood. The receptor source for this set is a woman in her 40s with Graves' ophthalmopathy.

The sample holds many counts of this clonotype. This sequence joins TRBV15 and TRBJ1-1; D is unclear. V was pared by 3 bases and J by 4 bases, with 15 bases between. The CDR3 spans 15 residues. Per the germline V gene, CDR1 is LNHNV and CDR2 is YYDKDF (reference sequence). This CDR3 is CATSRGSGGSTEAFF. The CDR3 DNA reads TGTGCCACCAGCAGGGGTTCCGGAGGGAGCACTGAAGCTTTCTTT.

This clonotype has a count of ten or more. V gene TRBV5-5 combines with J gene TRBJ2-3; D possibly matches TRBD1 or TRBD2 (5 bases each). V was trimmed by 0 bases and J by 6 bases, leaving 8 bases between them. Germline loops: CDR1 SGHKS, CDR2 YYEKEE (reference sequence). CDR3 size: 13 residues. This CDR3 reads CASSLGGFDTQYF. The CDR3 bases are TGTGCCAGCAGCTTGGGGGGGTTCGATACGCAGTATTTT. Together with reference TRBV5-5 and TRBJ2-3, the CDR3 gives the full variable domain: DAGVTQSPTHLIKTRGQQVTLRCSPISGHKSVSWYQQVLGQGPQFIFQYYEKEERGRGNFPDRFSARQFPNYSSELNVNALLLGDSALYLCASSLGGFDTQYFGPGTRLTVL.

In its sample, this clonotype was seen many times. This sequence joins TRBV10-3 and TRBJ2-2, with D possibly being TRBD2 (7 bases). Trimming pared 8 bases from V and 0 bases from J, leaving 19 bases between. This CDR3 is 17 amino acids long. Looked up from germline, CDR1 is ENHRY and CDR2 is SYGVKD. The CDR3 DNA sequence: TGTGCCATCTCAGCGACTGGGGGGGCTTCGAACACCGGGGAGCTGTTTTTT. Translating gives CAISATGGASNTGELFF.

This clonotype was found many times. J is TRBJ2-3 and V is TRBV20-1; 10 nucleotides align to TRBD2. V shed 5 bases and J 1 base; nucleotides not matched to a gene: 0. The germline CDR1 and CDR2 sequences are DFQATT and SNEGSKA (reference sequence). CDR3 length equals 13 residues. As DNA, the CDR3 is TGCAGTGCTCTAGCGGGGGGCACAGATACGCAGTATTTT. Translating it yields CSALAGGTDTQYF.

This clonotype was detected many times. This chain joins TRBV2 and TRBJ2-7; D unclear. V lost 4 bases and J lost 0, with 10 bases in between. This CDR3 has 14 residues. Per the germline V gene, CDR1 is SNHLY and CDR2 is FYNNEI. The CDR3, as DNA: TGTGCCAGCAGTGGGCCGCAAAGCTCCTACGAGCAGTACTTC. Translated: CASSGPQSSYEQYF.

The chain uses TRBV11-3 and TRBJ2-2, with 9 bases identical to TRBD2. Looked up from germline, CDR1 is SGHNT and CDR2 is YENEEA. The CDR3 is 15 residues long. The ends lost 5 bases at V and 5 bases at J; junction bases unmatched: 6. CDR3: CASSPGLAKTGELFF. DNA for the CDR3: TGTGCCAGCAGCCCGGGACTAGCTAAGACCGGGGAGCTGTTTTTT.

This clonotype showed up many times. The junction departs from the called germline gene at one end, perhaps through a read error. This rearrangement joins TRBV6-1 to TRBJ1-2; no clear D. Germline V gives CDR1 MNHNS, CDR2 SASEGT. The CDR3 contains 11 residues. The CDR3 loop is CACRRPGGYTF. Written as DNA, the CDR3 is TGTGCCTGCAGACGACCCGGCGGCTACACCTTC.

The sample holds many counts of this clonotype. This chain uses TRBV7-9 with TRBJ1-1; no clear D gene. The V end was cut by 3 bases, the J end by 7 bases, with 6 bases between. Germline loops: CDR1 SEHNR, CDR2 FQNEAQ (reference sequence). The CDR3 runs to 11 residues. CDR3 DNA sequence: TGTGCCAGCAGCTTGCAGGTTGAAGCTTTCTTT. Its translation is CASSLQVEAFF.

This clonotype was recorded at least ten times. The CDR3: CASSHNGDTTNEKLFF. CDR3 sequence (DNA): TGTGCCAGCAGCCACAACGGCGATACAACTAATGAAAAACTGTTTTTT. V gene TRBV27 combines with J gene TRBJ1-4; unclear D gene. V was shortened by 6 bases and J by 0 bases, with 14 bases between the two germline ends. The V gene's germline CDR1 is MNHEY and CDR2 SMNVEV (reference sequence). This CDR3 comprises 16 residues.

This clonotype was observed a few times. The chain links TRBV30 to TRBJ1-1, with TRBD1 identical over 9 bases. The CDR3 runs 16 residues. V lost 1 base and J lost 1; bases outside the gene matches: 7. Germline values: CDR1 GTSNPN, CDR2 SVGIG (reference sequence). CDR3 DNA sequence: TGTGCCTGGAGTGGGGAGACAGGGGGGAGGAACACTGAAGCTTTCTTT. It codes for CAWSGETGGRNTEAFF.

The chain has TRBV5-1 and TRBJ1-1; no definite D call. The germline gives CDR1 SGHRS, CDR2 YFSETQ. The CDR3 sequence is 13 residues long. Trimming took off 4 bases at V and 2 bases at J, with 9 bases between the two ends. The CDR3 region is CASSRRTNTEAFF. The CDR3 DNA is TGCGCCAGCAGCAGGCGGACCAACACTGAAGCTTTCTTT.

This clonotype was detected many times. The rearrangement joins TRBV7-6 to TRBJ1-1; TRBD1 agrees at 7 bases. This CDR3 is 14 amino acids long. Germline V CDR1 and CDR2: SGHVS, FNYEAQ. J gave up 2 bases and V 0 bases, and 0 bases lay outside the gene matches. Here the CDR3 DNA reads TGTGCCAGCAGCTTAGCAGGGGGCAACACTGAAGCTTTCTTT. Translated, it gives CASSLAGGNTEAFF.

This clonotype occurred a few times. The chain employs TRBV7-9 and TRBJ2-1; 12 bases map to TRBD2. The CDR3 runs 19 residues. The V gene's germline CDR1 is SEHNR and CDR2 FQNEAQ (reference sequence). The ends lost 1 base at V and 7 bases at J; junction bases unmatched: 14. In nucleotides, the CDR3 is TGTGCCAGCAGCTTAGTGGGTGCTAGCGGGGGGGTTTATAGGAATGAGCAGTTCTTC. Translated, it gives CASSLVGASGGVYRNEQFF.

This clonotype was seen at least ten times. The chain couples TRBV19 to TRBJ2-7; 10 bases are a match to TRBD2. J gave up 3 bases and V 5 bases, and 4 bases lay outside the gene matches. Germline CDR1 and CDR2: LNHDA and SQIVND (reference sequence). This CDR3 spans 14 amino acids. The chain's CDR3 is CASSVSGGVYEQYF. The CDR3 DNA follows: TGTGCCAGTAGTGTAAGCGGGGGGGTCTACGAGCAGTACTTC.

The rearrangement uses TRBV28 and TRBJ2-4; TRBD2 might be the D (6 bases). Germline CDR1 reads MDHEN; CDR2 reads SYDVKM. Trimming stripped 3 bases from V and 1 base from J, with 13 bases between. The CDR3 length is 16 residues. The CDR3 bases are TGTGCCAGCAGTTTTTGGGCGGGAATTGCCAAAAACATTCAGTACTTC. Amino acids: CASSFWAGIAKNIQYF. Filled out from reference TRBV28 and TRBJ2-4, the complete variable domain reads DVKVTQSSRYLVKRTGEKVFLECVQDMDHENMFWYRQDPGLGLRLIYFSYDVKMKEKGDIPEGYSVSREKKERFSLILESASTNQTSMYLCASSFWAGIAKNIQYFGAGTRLSVL.

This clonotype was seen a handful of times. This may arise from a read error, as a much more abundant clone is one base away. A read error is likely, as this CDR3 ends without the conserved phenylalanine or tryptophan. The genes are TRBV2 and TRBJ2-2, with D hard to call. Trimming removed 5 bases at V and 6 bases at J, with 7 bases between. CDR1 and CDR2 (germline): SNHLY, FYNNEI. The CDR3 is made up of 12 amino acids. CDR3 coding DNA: TGTGCCAGCAGTCTAGACGCCGGGGAGCTGTTTCTT. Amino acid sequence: CASSLDAGELFL.

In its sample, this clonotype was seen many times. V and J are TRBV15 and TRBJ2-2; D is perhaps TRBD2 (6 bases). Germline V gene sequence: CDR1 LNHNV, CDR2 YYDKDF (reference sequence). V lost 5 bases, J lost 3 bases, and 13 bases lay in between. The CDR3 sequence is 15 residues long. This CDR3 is CATSGRGGYTGELFF. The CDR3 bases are TGTGCCACCAGCGGGCGTGGGGGGTACACCGGGGAGCTGTTTTTT.

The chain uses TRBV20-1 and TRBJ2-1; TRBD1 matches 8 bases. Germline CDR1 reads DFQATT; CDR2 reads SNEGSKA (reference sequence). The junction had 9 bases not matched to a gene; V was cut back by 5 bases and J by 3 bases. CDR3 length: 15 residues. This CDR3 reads CSAENQGAFYNEQFF. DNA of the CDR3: TGCAGTGCTGAAAACCAGGGGGCGTTCTACAATGAGCAGTTCTTC.

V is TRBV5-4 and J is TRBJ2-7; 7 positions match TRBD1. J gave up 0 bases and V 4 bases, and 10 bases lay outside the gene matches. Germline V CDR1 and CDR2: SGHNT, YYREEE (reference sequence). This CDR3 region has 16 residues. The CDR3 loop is CASSPLGPGGSYEQYF. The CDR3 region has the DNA TGTGCCAGCAGCCCCCTCGGGCCAGGGGGCTCCTACGAGCAGTACTTC.

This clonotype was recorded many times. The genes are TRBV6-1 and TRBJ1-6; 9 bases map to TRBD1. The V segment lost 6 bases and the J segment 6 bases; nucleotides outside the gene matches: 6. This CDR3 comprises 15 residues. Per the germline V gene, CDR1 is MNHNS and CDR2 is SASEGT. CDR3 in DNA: TGTGCCAGCAGCTGGACAGGGGATTTTAATTCACCCCTCCACTTT. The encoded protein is CASSWTGDFNSPLHF.

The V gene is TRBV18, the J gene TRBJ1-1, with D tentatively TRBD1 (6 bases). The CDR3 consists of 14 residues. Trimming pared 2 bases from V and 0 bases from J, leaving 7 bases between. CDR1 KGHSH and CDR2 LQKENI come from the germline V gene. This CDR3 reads CASSPAGVNTEAFF. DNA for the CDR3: TGTGCCAGCTCACCAGCAGGGGTGAACACTGAAGCTTTCTTT. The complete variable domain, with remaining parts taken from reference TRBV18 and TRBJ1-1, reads NAGVMQNPRHLVRRRGQEARLRCSPMKGHSHVYWYRQLPEEGLKFMVYLQKENIIDESGMPKERFSAEFPKEGPSILRIQQVVRGDSAAYFCASSPAGVNTEAFFGQGTRLTVV.